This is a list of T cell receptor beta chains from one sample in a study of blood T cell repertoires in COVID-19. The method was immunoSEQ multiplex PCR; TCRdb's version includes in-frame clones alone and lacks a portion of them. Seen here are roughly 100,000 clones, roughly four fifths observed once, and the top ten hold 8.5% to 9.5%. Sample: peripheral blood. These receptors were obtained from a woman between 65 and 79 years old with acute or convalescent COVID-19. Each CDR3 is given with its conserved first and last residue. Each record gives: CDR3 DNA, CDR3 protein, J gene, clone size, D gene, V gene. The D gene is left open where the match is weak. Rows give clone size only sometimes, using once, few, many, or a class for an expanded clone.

TGTGCCAGCAGTTTAATCGCGACCTATAGGGGATACACCTTC CASSLIATYRGYTF TRBJ1-2 few . TRBV28
TGTGCCACCAGTGATGCGCGAGGGCCGAACACTGAAGCTTTCTTT CATSDARGPNTEAFF TRBJ1-1 . . TRBV24-1
TGTGCCAGCAGCCCAATTCTAGGAACCACCGGGGAGCTGTTTTTT CASSPILGTTGELFF TRBJ2-2 . . TRBV7-2
TGTGCCAGCAGTTTAGGGACAGATGATGGCTACACCTTC CASSLGTDDGYTF TRBJ1-2 . . TRBV12-3/TRBV12-4
TGCGCCAGCAGCCAAGATGGCGACAGTTACAATGAGCAGTTCTTC CASSQDGDSYNEQFF TRBJ2-1 few . TRBV4-3
TGTGCCACCAGTGGTTCCAGGGGGTTTGCCTACAATGAGCAGTTCTTC CATSGSRGFAYNEQFF TRBJ2-1 . TRBD1 TRBV24-1
TGTGCCAGCAGATTGCAGGGGTATAGCAATCAGCCCCAGCATTTT CASRLQGYSNQPQHF TRBJ1-5 . . TRBV27
TGTGCCAGCAGTTTCTCGGGTGAAGCTTTCTTT CASSFSGEAFF TRBJ1-1 once . TRBV12-3/TRBV12-4
TGCGCCAGCAGCTTGGGACTAGCAGAGACCCAGTACTTC CASSLGLAETQYF TRBJ2-5 . TRBD2 TRBV5-1
TGTGCCAGCAGCTTAACGGAGGGCACTGAAGCTTTCTTT CASSLTEGTEAFF TRBJ1-1 . . TRBV7-9
TGTGCCAGCAGTTCACGACGTATCGACCGGGACAGCCCTAATGAAAAACTGTTTTTT CASSSRRIDRDSPNEKLFF TRBJ1-4 . TRBD1 TRBV28
TGCGCCAGCAGCTTAGACAGTTATAATTCACCCCTCCACTTT CASSLDSYNSPLHF TRBJ1-6 . . TRBV5-1
TGTGCCAGCAGTCGAGACAGCCTCTCCTACGAGCAGTACTTC CASSRDSLSYEQYF TRBJ2-7 . . TRBV27
TGCGCCAGCAGCTCGGGGGGAGGCGGAGGACGAGAGACCCAGTACTTC CASSSGGGGGRETQYF TRBJ2-5 . TRBD2 TRBV5-1
TGCGCCAGCAGCTTGGATGGCGGGGCAGGACAGCCCCAGCATTTT CASSLDGGAGQPQHF TRBJ1-5 once . TRBV5-1
TGTGCCAGCAGCCCCGGGGGCTCTGGGGCCAACGTCCTGACTTTC CASSPGGSGANVLTF TRBJ2-6 . . TRBV7-6
TGTGCCAGCAGCTCCGGGACACTCACCGGGGAGCTGTTTTTT CASSSGTLTGELFF TRBJ2-2 . . TRBV7-2
TGTGCCAGCAGCTTGACACCAAAAGAGACCCAGTACTTC CASSLTPKETQYF TRBJ2-5 . . TRBV13
TGTGCCAGCTCACCGGCGGATTCACCCCTCCACTTT CASSPADSPLHF TRBJ1-6 . . TRBV18
TGCGCCAGCAGCCAAGTCTTAGGGGACACTGAAGCTTTCTTT CASSQVLGDTEAFF TRBJ1-1 . . TRBV4-1
TGTGCCAGCCGGACTATCCATGAGCAGTTCTTC CASRTIHEQFF TRBJ2-1 few . TRBV27
TGTGCCAGCAGGGGCGAACAGGTCACTGAAGCTTTCTTT CASRGEQVTEAFF TRBJ1-1 . . TRBV6-5
TGTGCCAGCAGCCTAGGGAGACTAGCGGGGTCAGATACGCAGTATTTT CASSLGRLAGSDTQYF TRBJ2-3 . TRBD2 TRBV9
TGTGCCAGTAGTTCCCGGGACAGGGGCGCAGATACGCAGTATTTT CASSSRDRGADTQYF TRBJ2-3 . TRBD1 TRBV19
TGTGCCAGCCAGGGCGGGGGAAGCAATCAGCCCCAGCATTTT CASQGGGSNQPQHF TRBJ1-5 . . TRBV28
TGTGCCAGCAGGATCAATTTAGGGGTTCCAGATACGCAGTATTTT CASRINLGVPDTQYF TRBJ2-3 few . TRBV27
TGTGCCAGCAGGCGGAGTAGCGGGGGGAGCTCCTACAATGAGCAGTTCTTC CASRRSSGGSSYNEQFF TRBJ2-1 . TRBD2 TRBV7-6
TGTGCCAGCAGCTTAATGGGCCAGAATTCACCCCTCCACTTT CASSLMGQNSPLHF TRBJ1-6 . . TRBV7-9
TGTGCCAGTAGTACCCGACAGGGAGTGAACACTGAAGCTTTCTTT CASSTRQGVNTEAFF TRBJ1-1 . TRBD1 TRBV19
TGTGCCAGCAGCCGTGGGACAGCATTGAACACTGAAGCTTTCTTT CASSRGTALNTEAFF TRBJ1-1 . TRBD1 TRBV6-5
TGTGCCAGTAGTATTGGGACAGGGAAGGACGAGCAGTACTTC CASSIGTGKDEQYF TRBJ2-7 . TRBD1 TRBV19
TGTGCCAGCAGTCAGACAGGACCCCAAAATTCACCCCTCCACTTT CASSQTGPQNSPLHF TRBJ1-6 . . TRBV3-1/TRBV3-2
TGCGCCAGCAGCTTGGACGACCCTAGTACTGGGGCCAACGTCCTGACTTTC CASSLDDPSTGANVLTF TRBJ2-6 . . TRBV5-1
TGCGCCAGCAGTCATTTAGGGACAGGGCCCCACGAGCAGTACTTC CASSHLGTGPHEQYF TRBJ2-7 . TRBD1 TRBV4-3
TGCGCCAGCAGCCAAGATACGCAGGGGGCTAATTCACCCCTCCACTTT CASSQDTQGANSPLHF TRBJ1-6 . TRBD1 TRBV4-3
TGTGCCAGCAGTCCCCGGACTTCCAATGAGCAGTTCTTC CASSPRTSNEQFF TRBJ2-1 . . TRBV12-3/TRBV12-4
TGTGCCAGCATACAGACCGGGGAGCTGTTTTTT CASIQTGELFF TRBJ2-2 . . TRBV28
TGTGCCATCAGCGGGGGGTCAATCAATGAGCAGTTCTTC CAISGGSINEQFF TRBJ2-1 . TRBD2 TRBV10-3
TGTGCCAGCAGCCCAGTCGGTACAGACTATGGCACAGATACGCAGTATTTT CASSPVGTDYGTDTQYF TRBJ2-3 few . TRBV11-2
TGTGCCAGCAGCCCCCGGACAGGTGACACAACTAATGAAAAACTGTTTTTT CASSPRTGDTTNEKLFF TRBJ1-4 . TRBD1 TRBV9
TGTGCCAGCAGCCAGGGGACCGATGTTTACAATGAGCAGTTCTTC CASSQGTDVYNEQFF TRBJ2-1 . . TRBV11-3
TGTGCCAGCAGCCTACCTGGGCGGGAGCGCTACGAGCAGTACTTC CASSLPGRERYEQYF TRBJ2-7 . TRBD2 TRBV7-9
TGTGCCAGCAGCCATAATCTAGGGGGCTGGGATTCACCCCTCCACTTT CASSHNLGGWDSPLHF TRBJ1-6 . TRBD1 TRBV16
TGCGCCAGCAGCTTAGGGACTAGCGGGGTCCACGAGCAGTACTTC CASSLGTSGVHEQYF TRBJ2-7 . TRBD2 TRBV5-1
TGTGCCAGCAGCTTAGCCGGCCTAGGGGGCAATCAGCCCCAGCATTTT CASSLAGLGGNQPQHF TRBJ1-5 . . TRBV7-2
TGCGCCAGCAGTGAGTCAAGGACACCAAACACTGAAGCTTTCTTT CASSESRTPNTEAFF TRBJ1-1 . . TRBV10-2
TGTGCCACCAGCAGAGATTGGGAACAGGGTCCGTTCCAAGAGACCCAGTACTTC CATSRDWEQGPFQETQYF TRBJ2-5 . . TRBV15
TGTGCCGCATGGGGCAGGGCGGTGAATGAAGCTTTCTTT CAAWGRAVNEAFF TRBJ1-1 . . TRBV28
TGTGCCAGCAGATTAGGAGTCTCTGGGGCCAACGTCCTGACTTTC CASRLGVSGANVLTF TRBJ2-6 . . TRBV5-6
TGTGCCAGCAGCCTGGGTCTAGCGGGAAATGAGCAGTTCTTC CASSLGLAGNEQFF TRBJ2-1 once TRBD2 TRBV7-2
TGTGCCAGCAGCTTAGGGGGAGGTATCTATGAGCAGTTCTTC CASSLGGGIYEQFF TRBJ2-1 . . TRBV7-9
TGTGCCAGCAGTCCCGGAGGGCCTCGGGGGGAGGCTTTCTTT CASSPGGPRGEAFF TRBJ1-1 . . TRBV27
TGTGCCATCAGCCGCAGTCTGAACACTGAAGCTTTCTTT CAISRSLNTEAFF TRBJ1-1 . . TRBV10-3